The sequence of this T cell receptor beta chain was determined in a study of T cells after yellow fever vaccination. Broader study findings: Weaker, the secondary response peaked sooner, at day 5 versus 15.

As regards this clonotype: What it binds is unknown.

UMIs were added to TCR cDNA along with a universal primer site when it was made by 5'RACE template switching. TCRdb recomputed calls from the 5' RACE reads with MiXCR, one row per CDR3 protein. Of around 610,000 distinct CDR3 sequences in the sample, 13% were seen once. The CDR3 runs to 13 residues. Trimming cost V 1 base and J 5 bases, with 7 bases left between them. Germline loops: CDR1 SGHTA, CDR2 FQGNSA. The V call is TRBV7-2, the J call TRBJ2-3; no firm D call. The sample consisted of PBMCs, taken on the day of the yellow fever booster vaccination. This clonotype was obtained from a man aged 30 to 39 who received the YFV17D yellow fever vaccine. Written as DNA, the CDR3 is TGTGCCAGCAGCTTAGGGGTGGGAGATACGCAGTATTTT. This gives the protein CASSLGVGDTQYF.